Below, 32 T cell receptor beta chains from the same sample are listed, as sequenced in a study of cytomegalovirus exposure and HLA in healthy donors. The PCR contained 60 Vbeta and 13 Jbeta primers. Sequencing was performed with immunoSEQ multiplex PCR; in TCRdb, only in-frame clones are kept and a portion is missing. Among approximately 220,000 clones listed, 82% were seen once. The sequenced material came from PBMCs. These receptors were collected from a man in his forties in good health and CMV-seropositive.

This clone was seen a single time. The chain uses TRBV19 and TRBJ1-2; no clear D. Per the germline V gene, CDR1 is LNHDA and CDR2 is SQIVND (reference sequence). V lost 4 bases to trimming and J lost 1 base, with 4 bases between them. The CDR3 sequence is 12 residues long. The CDR3 nucleotides read TGTGCCAGTAGTAAGAGTAACTATGGCTACACCTTC. This codes for CASSKSNYGYTF.

Turning to this clone: The sample has other DNA sequences that encode this CDR3 too. The rearrangement joins TRBV5-1 to TRBJ2-1, with D uncertain. This CDR3 comprises 12 residues. CDR1 is SGHRS, CDR2 YFSETQ, per germline. The V end lost 4 bases, the J end lost 1 base, and 3 bases lay between the germline ends. The CDR3 DNA reads TGCGCCAGCAGCCCGTCCTACAATGAGCAGTTCTTC. Its translation: CASSPSYNEQFF.

CDR3 nucleotides: TGTGCCAGCAGCTTAGGTCCGGGAGGTTCCTACAATGAGCAGTTCTTC. Protein sequence: CASSLGPGGSYNEQFF. V gene TRBV7-9 combines with J gene TRBJ2-1, with 7 bases lining up with TRBD2. The CDR3 is 16 residues long. CDR1 SEHNR and CDR2 FQNEAQ come from the germline V gene (reference sequence). The ends lost 1 base at V and 1 base at J; junction bases unmatched: 4. The whole variable domain, filled in from reference TRBV7-9 and TRBJ2-1, reads DTGVSQNPRHKITKRGQNVTFRCDPISEHNRLYWYRQTLGQGPEFLTYFQNEAQLEKSRLLSDRFSAERPKGSFSTLEIQRTEQGDSAMYLCASSLGPGGSYNEQFFGPGTRLTVL.

The V gene is TRBV7-9, the J gene TRBJ2-5; 15 positions agree with TRBD2. The CDR3 has 15 amino acids. V gave up 4 bases and J gave up 8 bases; unmatched junction bases: 5. Germline lookup yields CDR1 SEHNR and CDR2 FQNEAQ (reference sequence). CDR3 loop: CASSWGLAGGETQYF. The DNA for the CDR3 is TGTGCCAGCAGCTGGGGACTAGCGGGGGGAGAAACCCAGTACTTC.

The chain employs TRBV2 and TRBJ1-1; D is undetermined. The V and J ends lost 8 bases and 1 base respectively, with 8 bases between them. The length of the CDR3 is 12 residues. Germline V gives CDR1 SNHLY, CDR2 FYNNEI. The CDR3 DNA is TGTGCCAGCCAAACAGCGAACACTGAAGCTTTCTTT. Its translation is CASQTANTEAFF. Combining the CDR3 with reference TRBV2 and TRBJ1-1 gives the whole variable domain EPEVTQTPSHQVTQMGQEVILRCVPISNHLYFYWYRQILGQKVEFLVSFYNNEISEKSEIFDDQFSVERPDGSNFTLKIRSTKLEDSAMYFCASQTANTEAFFGQGTRLTVV.

This chain connects TRBV6-5 to TRBJ2-4, with D unclear. The CDR3 is 12 residues long. Per the germline V gene, CDR1 is MNHEY and CDR2 is SVGAGI. V gave up 2 bases and J gave up 11 bases, with 10 bases separating them. The CDR3 loop is CASSYLGGVQYF. The CDR3 DNA is TGTGCCAGCAGTTACCTCGGCGGCGTTCAGTACTTC.

The V call is TRBV5-6, the J call TRBJ1-5; D is unresolved. The germline V and J ends were trimmed by 4 bases and 6 bases, with 17 bases remaining between them. Per germline, CDR1 SGHDT and CDR2 YYEEEE. The CDR3 extends over 15 amino acids. The CDR3, as DNA: TGTGCCAGCAGCCGGAGGACGCAACCCGGTCAGCCCCAGCATTTT. Protein product: CASSRRTQPGQPQHF.

V gene TRBV27 combines with J gene TRBJ2-7, with 7 bases matching TRBD2. The CDR3 length is 15 residues. Germline lookup yields CDR1 MNHEY and CDR2 SMNVEV (reference sequence). The junction had 10 bases not matched to a gene; V was cut back by 6 bases and J by 2 bases. The CDR3 here is CASSFVAGEAYEQYV. The CDR3 region has the DNA TGTGCCAGCAGCTTCGTGGCGGGGGAGGCCTACGAGCAGTACGTC.

The V gene is TRBV5-4, the J gene TRBJ2-1; D remains unclear. V was pared by 8 bases and J by 7 bases, with 7 bases between. The germline gives CDR1 SGHNT, CDR2 YYREEE (reference sequence). The CDR3 totals 10 residues. The CDR3 DNA follows: TGTGCCAGGGGCAAGAATGAGCAGTTCTTC. It translates to CARGKNEQFF.

The rearrangement joins TRBV7-9 to TRBJ1-4, with D maybe TRBD1 (5 bases). The germline CDR1 and CDR2 sequences are SEHNR and FQNEAQ (reference sequence). V lost 2 bases and J 0 bases, leaving 7 bases between the germline ends. The CDR3 is 15 amino acids. The CDR3 loop is CASSLQGATNEKLFF. In nucleotides, the CDR3 is TGTGCCAGCAGCTTACAGGGCGCAACTAATGAAAAACTGTTTTTT.

The genes are TRBV9 and TRBJ2-2; no definite D call. Germline V gene lookup returns CDR1 SGDLS and CDR2 YYNGEE. The V end lost 0 bases, the J end lost 2 bases, and 11 bases lay between the germline ends. This CDR3 has 16 amino acids. The DNA for the CDR3 is TGTGCCAGCAGCGTAGAAGGTAGCAGAAACACCGGGGAGCTGTTTTTT. It specifies CASSVEGSRNTGELFF.

The chain links TRBV7-3 to TRBJ2-5, with 11 bases identical to TRBD1. This CDR3 has 13 amino acids. The V gene end was trimmed by 4 bases and the J gene end by 5 bases; junction bases not matched to a gene: 0. The germline V gene encodes CDR1 SGHTA and CDR2 FQGTGA. The CDR3 bases are TGTGCCAGCAGCTGGGACAGGGGGGAGACCCAGTACTTC. This encodes CASSWDRGETQYF.

This chain uses TRBV7-9 with TRBJ2-7; weak D call: TRBD2 (5 bases). Trimming shortened V by 0 bases and J by 3 bases, and 9 bases separated the two germline ends. Germline V gene lookup returns CDR1 SEHNR and CDR2 FQNEAQ (reference sequence). The CDR3 runs 14 residues. The CDR3 DNA reads as TGTGCCAGCAGCTTAGCGGGGAGAAGCTACGAGCAGTACTTC. Protein: CASSLAGRSYEQYF. The entire variable domain, with the rest obtained from reference TRBV7-9 and TRBJ2-7, is as follows: DTGVSQNPRHKITKRGQNVTFRCDPISEHNRLYWYRQTLGQGPEFLTYFQNEAQLEKSRLLSDRFSAERPKGSFSTLEIQRTEQGDSAMYLCASSLAGRSYEQYFGPGTRLTVT.

The V call is TRBV29-1, the J call TRBJ2-7; D ambiguous. Trimming took 8 bases from V and 2 from J, leaving 13 bases between them. The CDR3 contains 12 residues. The germline gives CDR1 SQVTM, CDR2 ANQGSEA. CDR3 nucleotides: TGCAGCCTGGAGTGTGCTCCCTACGAGCAGTACTTC. Translation gives CSLECAPYEQYF.

In this sample, this clone turned up once. The chain carries TRBV6-5 and TRBJ2-1, with D tentatively TRBD1 (7 bases). The CDR3 covers 15 residues. Germline lookup yields CDR1 MNHEY and CDR2 SVGAGI. V lost 6 bases to trimming and J lost 4 bases, with 16 bases between them. The CDR3 bases are TGTGCCAGCAGGGCCGGAGGGGGCGCATACAATGAGCAGTTCTTC. Its protein product is CASRAGGGAYNEQFF.

The rearrangement links TRBV5-1 to TRBJ2-7, with 7 bases fitting TRBD1. The J segment lost 1 base and the V segment lost 4 bases, leaving 2 bases of the junction unmatched. CDR3 length: 13 amino acids. The V gene's germline CDR1 is SGHRS and CDR2 YFSETQ. The CDR3 region is CASSRTGSYEQYF. The DNA for the CDR3 is TGCGCCAGCAGCAGGACAGGTTCCTACGAGCAGTACTTC. Looking up the rest from reference TRBV5-1 and TRBJ2-7 gives the full variable domain: KAGVTQTPRYLIKTRGQQVTLSCSPISGHRSVSWYQQTPGQGLQFLFEYFSETQRNKGNFPGRFSGRQFSNSRSEMNVSTLELGDSALYLCASSRTGSYEQYFGPGTRLTVT.

CDR3 DNA: TGTGCCAGCAGCTTAGCCCCTAGCGGGGGTATCAATGAGCAGTTCTTC. This translates into CASSLAPSGGINEQFF. This chain links TRBV7-8 with TRBJ2-1; 10 bases match TRBD2. The germline CDR1 and CDR2 sequences are SGHVS and FQNEAQ. The CDR3 has 16 amino acids. Losses at the gene ends were 0 bases for V and 6 bases for J; bases not matched to a gene: 5. The variable domain in full, completed from reference TRBV7-8 and TRBJ2-1, reads GAGVSQSPRYKVAKRGQDVALRCDPISGHVSLFWYQQALGQGPEFLTYFQNEAQLDKSGLPSDRFFAERPEGSVSTLKIQRTQQEDSAVYLCASSLAPSGGINEQFFGPGTRLTVL.

The table lists this clone with a count of one. The J gene is TRBJ2-2, the V gene TRBV6-5; D not certain. Germline assignment: CDR1 MNHEY and CDR2 SVGAGI. V was cut by 2 bases and J by 0 bases, with 7 bases left in between. CDR3 size: 15 residues. CDR3 in DNA: TGTGCCAGCAGTTACGACTGGTCGAACACCGGGGAGCTGTTTTTT. Its translation is CASSYDWSNTGELFF.

The V gene is TRBV7-9, the J gene TRBJ2-1, with 7 bases lining up with TRBD2. CDR1 SEHNR and CDR2 FQNEAQ come from the germline V gene (reference sequence). The CDR3 runs to 14 residues. The V segment lost 5 bases and the J segment 10 bases; nucleotides outside the gene matches: 11. The DNA for the CDR3 is TGTGCCAGCAGCCCCCCAACTAGCGCGTCCGAGCAGTTCTTC. This encodes CASSPPTSASEQFF.

J is TRBJ2-7 and V is TRBV14, with 14 positions matching TRBD2. From germline, CDR1 is SGHDN and CDR2 FVKESK. The CDR3 spans 20 residues. The V gene end was trimmed by 1 base and the J gene end by 2 bases; junction bases not matched to a gene: 13. The CDR3 coding sequence is TGTGCCAGCAGCCAAGCCCTGCCGGGACTAGCGGGAGTGAACCCCTACGAGCAGTACGTC. The encoded protein is CASSQALPGLAGVNPYEQYV.

A few counts support this clone. The chain is built from TRBV7-9 and TRBJ2-3, with D perhaps matching TRBD2 (5 bases). The CDR3 has 12 residues. Germline CDR1 is SEHNR and CDR2 is FQNEAQ (reference sequence). V was cut by 3 bases and J by 6 bases, with 7 bases left in between. The CDR3 coding sequence is TGTGCCAGCAGCTTCCCGGGGGATACGCAGTATTTT. Residues: CASSFPGDTQYF.

V is TRBV12-5 and J is TRBJ2-1, with 9 bases fitting TRBD2. The CDR3 sequence is 15 residues long. CDR1 is LGHNT and CDR2 is FRNRAP in the germline V gene. With 1 base clipped from V and 3 bases from J, the junction kept 1 base outside the gene matches. The CDR3 DNA sequence: TGTGCTAGTGGTTTGGGAGCGGGAGGCTACAATGAGCAGTTCTTC. Translating it yields CASGLGAGGYNEQFF.

In its sample, this clone was seen a few times. The rearrangement uses TRBV19 and TRBJ1-2; D is uncertain. This CDR3 region has 14 residues. V was trimmed by 3 bases and J by 2 bases, leaving 10 bases between them. Germline V gene data show CDR1 as LNHDA and CDR2 as SQIVND (reference sequence). CDR3 nucleotide sequence: TGTGCCAGTAGTATGAGCGGCAGGAACTATGGCTACACCTTC. Protein: CASSMSGRNYGYTF.

The CDR3, as DNA: TGTGCCAGCAGCTTAGCGGCTAGCGGGAGCATTGCCTACGAGCAGTACTTC. Its translation is CASSLAASGSIAYEQYF. V gene TRBV7-8 combines with J gene TRBJ2-7; 10 nucleotides align to TRBD2. Germline trimming cut 0 bases from V and 2 bases from J; bases unmatched to any gene: 7. Per germline, CDR1 SGHVS and CDR2 FQNEAQ. The CDR3 is 17 residues long.

V is TRBV18 and J is TRBJ1-4; D perhaps matches TRBD1 (6 bases). The germline gives CDR1 KGHSH, CDR2 LQKENI. Deletions cut 5 bases from V and 5 bases from J, with 15 bases between. The CDR3 loop spans 15 amino acids. CDR3 amino acids: CASSSNTGINEKLFF. CDR3 DNA: TGTGCCAGCTCATCTAATACAGGGATCAATGAAAAACTGTTTTTT.

V and J are TRBV5-1 and TRBJ2-1; the D gene is possibly TRBD2 (6 bases). The germline CDR1 and CDR2 sequences are SGHRS and YFSETQ. With 3 bases removed from V and 6 bases from J, the gap between germline ends came to 16 bases. This CDR3 contains 15 residues. The CDR3 loop reads CASSSLGVEGNEQFF. The CDR3 nucleotides read TGCGCCAGCAGCTCCCTAGGGGTGGAGGGCAATGAGCAGTTCTTC.

The V gene is TRBV28, the J gene TRBJ2-5, with D uncertain. Trimming cost V 10 bases and J 2 bases, with 8 bases left between them. CDR3 length: 11 amino acids. Germline V CDR1 and CDR2: MDHEN, SYDVKM. The CDR3 loop is CAIHNQETQYF. The CDR3 coding sequence is TGTGCCATACATAATCAAGAGACCCAGTACTTC.

The V and J genes are TRBV4-1 and TRBJ2-1; TRBD2 aligns across 8 bases. This CDR3 region has 17 residues. V shed 0 bases, J shed 0 bases, and the junction held 4 bases outside the gene matches. Looked up from germline, CDR1 is MGHRA and CDR2 is YSYEKL. Here the CDR3 reads CASSQDGSGNSYNEQFF. The CDR3 nucleotides are TGCGCCAGCAGCCAAGATGGTAGCGGGAACTCCTACAATGAGCAGTTCTTC.

The chain combines TRBV6-1 with TRBJ2-3; 11 bases align to TRBD2. CDR3 length equals 15 residues. J gave up 6 bases and V 7 bases, and 9 bases lay outside the gene matches. The germline gives CDR1 MNHNS, CDR2 SASEGT. Here the CDR3 reads CASTLGTSGRDTQYF. The CDR3 region has the DNA TGTGCCAGCACTCTGGGGACTAGCGGTAGGGATACGCAGTATTTT.

J is TRBJ1-1 and V is TRBV12-5; 9 bases map to TRBD1. The CDR3 consists of 16 residues. CDR1 and CDR2 from the germline V gene are LGHNT and FRNRAP. Unmatched junction bases numbered 7, after V lost 0 bases and J lost 5 bases. The CDR3 is CASGLVQGALGTEAFF. The CDR3, as DNA: TGTGCTAGTGGTTTGGTACAGGGGGCTCTGGGAACTGAAGCTTTCTTT.

The rearrangement links TRBV19 to TRBJ1-5, with TRBD1 matching over 7 bases. After removal of 8 bases from V and 1 base from J, the junction contained 5 bases not matched to a gene. CDR1 and CDR2 (germline): LNHDA, SQIVND (reference sequence). This CDR3 has 14 amino acids. The CDR3: CASERGQSNQPQHF. CDR3 in DNA: TGTGCCAGTGAGAGGGGACAGAGCAATCAGCCCCAGCATTTT. Filled out from reference TRBV19 and TRBJ1-5, the complete variable domain reads DGGITQSPKYLFRKEGQNVTLSCEQNLNHDAMYWYRQDPGQGLRLIYYSQIVNDFQKGDIAEGYSVSREKKESFPLTVTSAQKNPTAFYLCASERGQSNQPQHFGDGTRLSIL.

The chain combines TRBV19 with TRBJ1-5; D may be TRBD1 (6 bases). The CDR3 contains 14 residues. Germline-derived CDR1 and CDR2 are LNHDA and SQIVND (reference sequence). V was trimmed by 4 bases and J by 4 bases, leaving 11 bases between them. CDR3 in DNA: TGTGCCAGTAGTAGCGGAAGGGGGAATCAGCCCCAGCATTTT. Amino acids: CASSSGRGNQPQHF.